This TCR beta chain was sequenced during a study of PD-L1 blockade in urothelial cancer. Across the whole study: The patients first took atezolizumab in 2014, receiving 1,200 mg intravenously every 3 weeks. When blood samples were assessed, the median T cell count was around 150,000. Earlier, patients had received 0 to 3 chemotherapy regimens.

All patients handed over anywhere from 1 to 8 samples, pretreatment and on-treatment. Repertoires were generated with immunoSEQ multiplex PCR, while TCRdb's copy carries only in-frame clones and drops some. The profile covers roughly 21,000 clones, with around 91% appearing a single time and roughly 16% taken by the ten largest. J was trimmed by 3 bases and V by 6 bases; bases with no gene match: 6. The V gene's germline CDR1 is LNHDA and CDR2 SQIVND (reference sequence). The CDR3 loop spans 14 amino acids. This clonotype originated in a woman in her sixties with urothelial cancer. The input for sequencing was PBMCs, taken around atezolizumab (anti-PD-L1) treatment. The V gene is TRBV19, the J gene TRBJ2-7; TRBD2 matches at 9 bases. CDR3 in DNA: TGTGCCAGTAGGGATAGCGGGAGCATCTACGAGCAGTACTTC. This encodes CASRDSGSIYEQYF.